This TCR beta chain was found in a study of blood T cell repertoires in COVID-19 (TCRdb year 2020). Notes on the research overall: Samples covering the acute and convalescent phases of COVID-19 were provided by collaborators in the United States, Italy and Spain. The prospective study material was composed of cDNA or gDNA derived from T cells, B-cell-depleted T cells, or PBMCs. The dataset comprised deeply sampled blood TCRbeta repertoires from subjects exposed to, actively infected with, or recovered from COVID-19. Samples came from the ongoing ImmuneRACE study (first 160 participants) plus 1,254 subjects from 6 global collaborators. Where available, HLA class I and class II types were taken from metadata supplied by the sample provider and were not determined by assay-based typing. A freely available public database, intended as a resource for researchers studying the immune response to SARS-CoV-2, is where the repertoires were released. A de-identified subject ID, COVID-19 status, age in years and sex were almost always included in the sample metadata.

The immunoSEQ Assay, a bias-controlled multiplex PCR, was used to amplify TCRbeta CDR3 regions from genomic DNA. As for how the authors treated the data: Within the assay, amplification of reference gene primers was used to estimate how many nucleated cells each sample contained. To quantify the absolute abundance of each unique TCRbeta CDR3 rearrangement, sequence reads were collapsed and filtered. For each sample, productive Simpson clonality was calculated as the square root of Simpson's diversity index over productive rearrangements. TCRdb mirrors the immuneACCESS table, restricted to in-frame sequences. Some clones are absent from its copies; in checked studies, under half trace to an unresolved V gene, and the reason for the others is unknown. The V and J calls and clone size are taken from that table; D and trimming were inferred from the DNA. The sample data list fewer than 300,000 clones, and over 80% of these were observed just once. In total, the top ten clones hold roughly 1.6% of the sample.

What the authors observed across the whole study: Clinical and demographic metadata were provided uncurated, with the amount varying by source and participant.

Another Seattle source contributed samples from volunteer blood donors who had recovered from COVID-19. Each collaborating institution followed its own protocols to collect whole blood in K2EDTA tubes. For TCRbeta analysis, collaborators shipped samples in one of three forms: frozen whole blood, isolated PBMCs, or DNA extracted from either of those sample types. As concerns this clone: It has no known antigen specificity. No much larger clonotype is one base removed from it; base qualities were not supplied.

The source is a woman in her 40s who had recovered from COVID-19. Sequencing input: peripheral blood.

The CDR3 protein: CASLSGGALFETQYF. The bases read TGCGCCAGTCTTAGCGGGGGGGCCCTCTTTGAGACCCAGTACTTC. This chain joins TRBV10-2 to TRBJ2-5, and TRBD2 aligns with 11 junction nucleotides. CDR3 length: 15 amino acids, cysteine to phenylalanine. The read is trimmed to its CDR3 DNA, 45 bases read in frame from base 1. The germline V and J ends show losses of 9 bases and 5 bases respectively, and no gene match explains 11 bases of the junction. Looking up the germline V gene yields CDR1 WSHSY and CDR2 SAAADI.